These 16 T cell receptor beta chains were all obtained from the same sample, sequenced in a study of PD-1 blockade in classical Hodgkin lymphoma. Method: immunoSEQ multiplex PCR; TCRdb's copy keeps in-frame clones and lacks some. Of over 15,000 clones in the sample, 80% to 95% were seen once. The time point is: newly diagnosed, previously untreated cHL patient sample. Sequenced input: peripheral blood mononuclear cells (PBMCs). Receptor source: a human donor with classical Hodgkin lymphoma.

The chain is built from TRBV27 and TRBJ2-3, with no clear D. Trimming removed 3 bases at V and 1 base at J, with 2 bases between. The CDR3 has 12 residues. CDR1 MNHEY and CDR2 SMNVEV come from the germline V gene (reference sequence). The CDR3 sequence: CASSLGTDTQYF. The CDR3 DNA reads as TGTGCCAGCAGTTTGGGCACAGATACGCAGTATTTT.

The chain carries TRBV27 and TRBJ2-7; 10 bases agree with TRBD2. Losses at the gene ends were 6 bases for V and 6 bases for J; bases not matched to a gene: 2. Germline V gives CDR1 MNHEY, CDR2 SMNVEV (reference sequence). The CDR3 runs to 12 residues. CDR3 residues: CASSRLAGEQYF. The CDR3 DNA is TGTGCCAGCAGCAGACTAGCGGGCGAGCAGTACTTC.

This chain links TRBV30 with TRBJ1-1; D unresolved. Germline CDR1 GTSNPN, CDR2 SVGIG (reference sequence). V shed 3 bases and J shed 5 bases, with 19 bases lying between them. This CDR3 has 15 amino acids. The CDR3 DNA is TGTGCCTGGAGCGTAGCGGGAATGGGTAGGACTGAAGCTTTCTTT. It encodes CAWSVAGMGRTEAFF.

This clone was detected once. This chain links TRBV10-3 with TRBJ2-3; D is undetermined. The germline V and J ends were trimmed by 2 bases and 3 bases, with 9 bases remaining between them. The CDR3 contains 14 residues. Per the germline V gene, CDR1 is ENHRY and CDR2 is SYGVKD. CDR3 residues: CAISEGRRTDTQYF. CDR3 in DNA: TGTGCCATCAGTGAGGGGCGCCGGACAGATACGCAGTATTTT.

The chain links TRBV11-2 to TRBJ1-2; 7 bases match TRBD1. Germline CDR1 and CDR2: SGHAT and FQNNGV. The CDR3 runs 15 residues. The junction had 12 bases not matched to a gene; V was cut back by 5 bases and J by 6 bases. The CDR3 protein is CASSASNRGFDGYTF. The CDR3 coding sequence is TGTGCCAGCAGCGCCTCTAACAGGGGATTCGATGGCTACACCTTC.

The chain joins TRBV5-4 to TRBJ1-4; D is perhaps TRBD1 (5 bases). The CDR3 runs to 13 residues. Germline V gene data show CDR1 as SGHNT and CDR2 as YYREEE (reference sequence). Trimming pared 4 bases from V and 5 bases from J, leaving 9 bases between. The CDR3 loop is CASSLRQNEKLFF. CDR3 DNA: TGTGCCAGCAGCCTAAGACAGAATGAAAAACTGTTTTTT.

The chain has TRBV5-4 and TRBJ2-7; D not resolved. Trimming pared 3 bases from V and 0 bases from J, leaving 1 base between. Germline CDR1 SGHNT, CDR2 YYREEE (reference sequence). This CDR3 is built from 11 residues. CDR3 nucleotide sequence: TGTGCCAGCAGCTCCTCCTACGAGCAGTACTTC. As protein: CASSSSYEQYF.

This clone is a singleton in its sample. The chain employs TRBV2 and TRBJ1-5, with D unresolved. V lost 1 base, J lost 5 bases, and 6 bases lay in between. This CDR3 is 13 amino acids long. The germline gives CDR1 SNHLY, CDR2 FYNNEI. The CDR3 sequence is CASSEGRDQPQHF. The CDR3, as DNA: TGTGCCAGCAGTGAAGGGAGGGATCAGCCCCAGCATTTT.

In its sample, this clone was seen a few times. The chain joins TRBV6-5 to TRBJ1-1; 7 nucleotides agree with TRBD1. The CDR3 consists of 16 residues. Trimming cost V 2 bases and J 4 bases; bases outside gene matches: 10. Germline lookup yields CDR1 MNHEY and CDR2 SVGAGI. The CDR3 region is CASSYVSVQGPTEAFF. CDR3 DNA: TGTGCCAGCAGTTACGTTTCCGTACAGGGGCCCACTGAAGCTTTCTTT.

The chain joins TRBV6-5 to TRBJ1-3; possibly TRBD1 for D (5 bases). CDR1 is MNHEY and CDR2 is SVGAGI in the germline V gene. This CDR3 is 15 amino acids long. V gave up 2 bases and J gave up 0 bases, with 8 bases separating them. CDR3 loop: CASSYGASSGNTIYF. As DNA, the CDR3 is TGTGCCAGCAGTTACGGGGCGAGCTCTGGAAACACCATATATTTT.

This clone has only one observation. This sequence joins TRBV2 and TRBJ2-5, with D unresolved. The CDR3 is made up of 12 amino acids. Germline CDR1 SNHLY, CDR2 FYNNEI. V was clipped by 6 bases and J by 5 bases, with 10 bases between them. The CDR3 DNA sequence: TGTGCCAGCAGGGTGCAGGTGGAGACCCAGTACTTC. Translation: CASRVQVETQYF.

The chain links TRBV6-4 to TRBJ2-1, with no clear D. Germline V CDR1 and CDR2: MRHNA, SNTAGT. The germline V and J ends were trimmed by 3 bases and 8 bases, with 14 bases remaining between them. This CDR3 comprises 14 residues. The CDR3 bases are TGTGCCAGCAGTGAAGTGTCTTCTGTGGATGAGCAGTTCTTC. Translated: CASSEVSSVDEQFF.

V gene TRBV7-9 combines with J gene TRBJ2-5; 8 positions agree with TRBD2. The V segment lost 5 bases and the J segment 4 bases; nucleotides outside the gene matches: 12. CDR1 and CDR2 (germline): SEHNR, FQNEAQ (reference sequence). There are 16 residues in the CDR3. CDR3 nucleotide sequence: TGTGCCAGCAGCCCATTCGGGTTAGCGGGGCGAGAGACCCAGTACTTC. As protein: CASSPFGLAGRETQYF.

The rearrangement links TRBV30 to TRBJ2-3; TRBD1 agrees at 9 bases. In germline, CDR1 is GTSNPN, CDR2 SVGIG (reference sequence). After removal of 6 bases from V and 11 bases from J, the junction contained 9 bases not matched to a gene. This CDR3 has 12 residues. This CDR3 is CACHPGTGRQYF. In DNA, the CDR3 is TGTGCCTGTCATCCCGGGACAGGGAGGCAGTATTTT.

The chain recombines TRBV4-1 with TRBJ2-4; 14 nucleotides match TRBD2. The CDR3 totals 15 residues. CDR1 and CDR2 from the germline V gene are MGHRA and YSYEKL. The ends lost 4 bases at V and 7 bases at J; junction bases unmatched: 3. CDR3 sequence: CASSRGLAGDNIQYF. CDR3 DNA sequence: TGCGCCAGCAGCCGGGGACTAGCGGGAGATAACATTCAGTACTTC.

The chain carries TRBV2 and TRBJ1-2; D possibly corresponds to TRBD1 (5 bases). This CDR3 comprises 13 residues. V lost 5 bases and J lost 8, with 15 bases in between. Germline V gene lookup returns CDR1 SNHLY and CDR2 FYNNEI. CDR3 protein: CASSWTLPGGYTF. The CDR3 DNA sequence: TGTGCCAGCAGTTGGACACTCCCGGGGGGCTACACCTTC.